This TCR beta chain is from a study of monozygotic twins with inflammatory bowel disease. General observations from the study: Some repertoire variability may stem from patients' differing immunosuppressive treatments.

Per germline, CDR1 SGHTA and CDR2 FQGNSA. The CDR3 runs to 13 residues. Eight reactions per sample, run separately, yielded cDNA. TCRdb reprocessed the 5' RACE reads and stores each CDR3 protein as one record, lacking DNA. Recorded for this sample: fewer than 400,000 distinct CDR3 sequences. As regards this clonotype: The target antigen is unknown.

Sequenced input: blood. This clonotype was sampled from a human donor with ulcerative colitis or Crohn's disease, or a healthy co-twin of an affected twin (not recorded which). The V gene is TRBV7-2, the J gene TRBJ2-7; the TCRdb D gene call, TRBD1, has no DNA to confirm it. The CDR3 is CASSSRQDYEQYF.